The next 31 T cell receptor beta chains were all read from a single sample in a study of human T cells and chemical hapten exposure. TCRdb re-called the RACE reads through MiXCR, storing one row per CDR3 protein. Of tens of thousands of distinct CDR3 sequences in the sample, roughly a tenth were seen once. The sample's time point: patch test 1, 2 weeks after DPC sensitization. Indicated treatment: therapeutic diphenylcyclopropenone sensitization with weekly scalp DPC. The specimen was whole blood, collected in connection with sensitization to the hapten diphenylcyclopropenone (DPC). These receptors originate from a woman in her 50s with alopecia areata. Some clones in this sample may be carry-over from other donors' samples.

This sequence joins TRBV19 and TRBJ2-5; 7 positions match TRBD1. Germline lookup yields CDR1 LNHDA and CDR2 SQIVND (reference sequence). This CDR3 contains 13 residues. V dropped 7 bases and J dropped 2; count of bases not matched to a gene: 4. The DNA of the CDR3 is TGTGCCAGTATGTGGGACAGTCAAGAGACCCAGTACTTC. Protein sequence: CASMWDSQETQYF.

There are a few counts of this clonotype. The chain has TRBV30 and TRBJ2-7; D might be TRBD2 (6 bases). Germline CDR1 and CDR2: GTSNPN and SVGIG (reference sequence). The V and J ends lost 0 bases and 4 bases respectively, with 13 bases between them. The CDR3 length is 14 residues. The CDR3 is CAWSVLPSGYEQYF. CDR3 bases: TGTGCCTGGAGTGTACTCCCGAGCGGGTACGAGCAGTACTTC.

This clonotype has only a few counts. The gene calls are TRBV18 and TRBJ1-1, with 8 bases lining up with TRBD1. V lost 5 bases and J lost 5; bases outside the gene matches: 4. Germline V gene sequence: CDR1 KGHSH, CDR2 LQKENI. CDR3 length: 13 amino acids. The CDR3 DNA reads as TGTGCCAGCTCATCCAGGGGGCAAACTGAAGCTTTCTTT. As protein: CASSSRGQTEAFF.

This clonotype was observed a few times. The chain has TRBV19 and TRBJ2-3, with 10 bases lining up with TRBD1. This CDR3 is built from 16 residues. V dropped 7 bases and J dropped 0; count of bases not matched to a gene: 7. Germline-derived CDR1 and CDR2 are LNHDA and SQIVND (reference sequence). CDR3 loop: CASISRGQGSTDTQYF. In DNA form, the CDR3 reads TGTGCCAGTATTTCCCGGGGACAGGGGAGCACAGATACGCAGTATTTT.

The table lists this clonotype with many counts. The chain is built from TRBV29-1 and TRBJ1-5, with TRBD1 as a possible D gene (6 bases). Per the germline V gene, CDR1 is SQVTM and CDR2 is ANQGSEA. V was pared by 4 bases and J by 4 bases, with 8 bases between. This CDR3 has 12 amino acids. DNA for the CDR3: TGCAGCGTTGCTACAGGGAATCAGCCCCAGCATTTT. Protein product: CSVATGNQPQHF.

This clonotype has a count of ten or more. The V call is TRBV5-5, the J call TRBJ2-3, with D perhaps matching TRBD1 (6 bases). The CDR3 is made up of 14 amino acids. The germline V gene has CDR1 SGHKS and CDR2 YYEKEE (reference sequence). Trimming cost V 4 bases and J 6 bases, with 15 bases left between them. Written as DNA, the CDR3 is TGTGCCAGCAGCCCACAGGGTAAAGTTGATACGCAGTATTTT. Residues: CASSPQGKVDTQYF.

The gene calls are TRBV6-1 and TRBJ2-5, with D uncertain. Per germline, CDR1 MNHNS and CDR2 SASEGT. This CDR3 spans 11 amino acids. The V end was cut by 3 bases, the J end by 4 bases, with 3 bases between. This chain's CDR3 is CASSDIETQYF. The DNA of the CDR3 is TGTGCCAGCAGTGATATAGAGACCCAGTACTTC.

This clonotype was counted between two and nine times. The DNA of the CDR3 is TGTGCCAGCAGCTTAGCGCTGGGAGATACGCAGTATTTT. It is translated as CASSLALGDTQYF. The chain combines TRBV7-2 with TRBJ2-3; D is ambiguous. The CDR3 loop spans 13 amino acids. The germline V gene has CDR1 SGHTA and CDR2 FQGNSA. Between the trimmed V and J ends, which lost 0 bases and 5 bases, there was a span of 6 bases.

This clonotype appeared many times. The V and J genes are TRBV11-2 and TRBJ2-3; a weak D match, TRBD2 (7 bases). The CDR3 sequence is 15 residues long. Germline loops: CDR1 SGHAT, CDR2 FQNNGV. Trimming pared 1 base from V and 4 bases from J, leaving 12 bases between. In DNA form, the CDR3 reads TGTGCCAGCAGCTTAGTCGGGGGGCAGGCAGATACGCAGTATTTT. This sequence encodes CASSLVGGQADTQYF.

This clonotype was observed a few times. The V and J genes are TRBV11-2 and TRBJ2-2; D is ambiguous. The CDR3 spans 13 residues. The V end was cut by 4 bases, the J end by 8 bases, with 11 bases between. Germline V gene lookup returns CDR1 SGHAT and CDR2 FQNNGV. The CDR3 region is CASSSPRSGELFF. CDR3 DNA: TGTGCCAGCAGCTCCCCGAGGTCAGGGGAGCTGTTTTTT.

The CDR3, as DNA: TGTGCCAGCAAGAGGGGACAGACTACCTACGAGCAGTACTTC. Protein sequence: CASKRGQTTYEQYF. The gene calls are TRBV2 and TRBJ2-7; 7 bases map to TRBD1. Looked up from germline, CDR1 is SNHLY and CDR2 is FYNNEI. With V trimmed by 7 bases and J by 2 bases, 8 bases remained unmatched. This CDR3 is built from 14 residues.

The chain has TRBV2 and TRBJ2-2, with D possibly TRBD2 on 5 matching bases. Deletions cut 3 bases from V and 5 bases from J, with 13 bases between. The germline gives CDR1 SNHLY, CDR2 FYNNEI. The CDR3 sequence is 15 residues long. CDR3 DNA: TGTGCCAGCAGTGAGTCGGGGAGTGCAACCGGGGAGCTGTTTTTT. This gives the protein CASSESGSATGELFF.

The V call is TRBV6-6, the J call TRBJ1-5; D remains unclear. Per the germline V gene, CDR1 is MNHNY and CDR2 is SVGAGI (reference sequence). Trimming removed 0 bases at V and 2 bases at J, with 5 bases between. CDR3 length: 14 residues. The CDR3: CASSYSRGNQPQHF. Here the CDR3 DNA reads TGTGCCAGCAGTTACTCGAGGGGCAATCAGCCCCAGCATTTT.

The chain employs TRBV11-3 and TRBJ1-6; D gene unclear. Germline V gene lookup returns CDR1 SGHNT and CDR2 YENEEA. The CDR3 is 13 residues long. V was cut by 1 base and J by 8 bases, with 6 bases left in between. The CDR3 bases are TGTGCCAGCAGCTTAGTAGGAGATTCACCCCTCCACTTT. Its translation: CASSLVGDSPLHF.

In this sample, this clonotype turned up a few times. The genes are TRBV23-1 and TRBJ2-3; 14 bases agree with TRBD2. TRBV23-1 is an ORF, with its function uncertain. The CDR3 loop spans 16 amino acids. V lost 4 bases to trimming and J lost 5 bases; unmatched junction nucleotides: 5. In nucleotides, the CDR3 is TGCGCCAGCAGTCCAGAGGGGACTAGCGGGAGAGATACGCAGTATTTT. It is translated as CASSPEGTSGRDTQYF.

This rearrangement joins TRBV20-1 to TRBJ1-1; D not certain. The CDR3 length is 12 residues. V lost 6 bases and J lost 1, with 9 bases in between. Germline CDR1 and CDR2: DFQATT and SNEGSKA (reference sequence). The CDR3 is CSAGAGNTEAFF. CDR3 DNA: TGCAGTGCCGGTGCGGGGAACACTGAAGCTTTCTTT.

As regards this clonotype: A much more abundant neighbour one base away suggests this may be a read error. A read error is likely, as this CDR3 ends without the conserved phenylalanine or tryptophan. The chain links TRBV27 to TRBJ1-5, with D possibly being TRBD1 (6 bases). The V end lost 6 bases, the J end lost 9 bases, and 15 bases lay between the germline ends. The CDR3 has 13 residues. Germline values: CDR1 MNHEY, CDR2 SMNVEV (reference sequence). The chain's CDR3 is CASSPNRDRPQHL. The CDR3 coding sequence is TGTGCCAGCAGCCCAAACAGGGACCGGCCCCAGCATTTA.

There are many counts of this clonotype. CDR3 sequence reads: CSVEEWTSQETQYF. The CDR3 DNA follows: TGCAGCGTTGAAGAGTGGACCTCCCAAGAGACCCAGTACTTC. The chain employs TRBV29-1 and TRBJ2-5, with no clear D. The CDR3 loop spans 14 amino acids. Germline CDR1 reads SQVTM; CDR2 reads ANQGSEA. V was shortened by 0 bases and J by 1 base, with 9 bases between the two germline ends.

The chain recombines TRBV28 with TRBJ2-7, with 8 bases matching TRBD2. The CDR3 is made up of 14 amino acids. Germline trimming cut 6 bases from V and 2 bases from J; bases unmatched to any gene: 6. Per the germline V gene, CDR1 is MDHEN and CDR2 is SYDVKM. The CDR3 nucleotides are TGTGCCAGCAGAGGGTCGGGAGGGCCCTACGAGCAGTACTTC. Translation: CASRGSGGPYEQYF.

This chain connects TRBV18 to TRBJ1-1, with D possibly being TRBD1 (5 bases). The CDR3 loop spans 12 amino acids. Trimming cost V 1 base and J 6 bases, with 6 bases left between them. The germline gives CDR1 KGHSH, CDR2 LQKENI. The CDR3 reads CASSPQQAEAFF. As DNA, the CDR3 is TGTGCCAGCTCACCACAACAGGCTGAAGCTTTCTTT.

This clonotype was recorded at least ten times. The chain couples TRBV6-5 to TRBJ1-1; D possibly corresponds to TRBD1 (6 bases). Germline V gene sequence: CDR1 MNHEY, CDR2 SVGAGI. Trimming took off 5 bases at V and 0 bases at J, with 10 bases between the two ends. CDR3 size: 14 residues. CDR3 in DNA: TGTGCCAGCAGTAGCAGGGACATGAACACTGAAGCTTTCTTT. Its protein product is CASSSRDMNTEAFF.

At least ten counts were recorded for this clonotype. The rearrangement uses TRBV7-9 and TRBJ2-5, with 13 bases fitting TRBD2. Germline values: CDR1 SEHNR, CDR2 FQNEAQ (reference sequence). CDR3 size: 16 residues. V dropped 1 base and J dropped 6; count of bases not matched to a gene: 5. The CDR3 here is CASSLDGTSGEQTQYF. The CDR3 DNA sequence: TGTGCCAGCAGCTTAGACGGGACTAGCGGGGAGCAGACCCAGTACTTC.

The chain uses TRBV9 and TRBJ2-5; 9 positions match TRBD1. CDR3 length: 15 amino acids. The V gene's germline CDR1 is SGDLS and CDR2 YYNGEE. With V trimmed by 4 bases and J by 8 bases, 12 bases remained unmatched. CDR3 sequence (DNA): TGTGCCAGCAGCCCGGCGGACAGGGGACCCTCCACCCAGTACTTC. Its protein is CASSPADRGPSTQYF. The entire variable domain, with the rest obtained from reference TRBV9 and TRBJ2-5, is as follows: DSGVTQTPKHLITATGQRVTLRCSPRSGDLSVYWYQQSLDQGLQFLIQYYNGEERAKGNILERFSAQQFPDLHSELNLSSLELGDSALYFCASSPADRGPSTQYFGPGTRLLVL.

Regarding this clonotype: With a much larger clone just one base away, this may be a read error. The rearrangement uses TRBV28 and TRBJ2-7; D unclear. Trimming cost V 4 bases and J 4 bases, with 5 bases left between them. This CDR3 is built from 11 residues. Germline-derived CDR1 and CDR2 are MDHEN and SYDVKM. The CDR3 sequence: CASSYYYEQYF. CDR3 coding DNA: TGTGCCAGCAGTTACTATTACGAGCAGTACTTC. The complete variable domain, with remaining parts taken from reference TRBV28 and TRBJ2-7, reads DVKVTQSSRYLVKRTGEKVFLECVQDMDHENMFWYRQDPGLGLRLIYFSYDVKMKEKGDIPEGYSVSREKKERFSLILESASTNQTSMYLCASSYYYEQYFGPGTRLTVT.

CDR3 DNA: TGTGCTAGTGTGGCCTCTGGGGCCAACGTCCTGACTTTC. Residues: CASVASGANVLTF. The chain combines TRBV12-5 with TRBJ2-6, with D unresolved. Per germline, CDR1 LGHNT and CDR2 FRNRAP. The CDR3 totals 13 residues. Between the trimmed V and J ends, which lost 7 bases and 0 bases, there was a span of 4 bases.

The chain carries TRBV7-6 and TRBJ1-2; D is perhaps TRBD1 (5 bases). The germline V gene encodes CDR1 SGHVS and CDR2 FNYEAQ. V was cut by 1 base and J by 3 bases, with 12 bases left in between. The CDR3 loop spans 15 amino acids. CDR3 DNA sequence: TGTGCCAGCAGCTTAGGCGGGCAGGGAGACTATGGCTACACCTTC. Protein product: CASSLGGQGDYGYTF.

This clonotype was counted ten times or more. V gene TRBV9 combines with J gene TRBJ2-5; 7 nucleotides match TRBD1. The CDR3 consists of 16 residues. With V trimmed by 4 bases and J by 5 bases, 14 bases remained unmatched. The germline V gene encodes CDR1 SGDLS and CDR2 YYNGEE. The CDR3 nucleotides are TGTGCCAGCAGCCCCGGCACAGGGGCCTTCCTCGAGACCCAGTACTTC. The encoded protein is CASSPGTGAFLETQYF.

This clonotype occurred a few times. Written as DNA, the CDR3 is TGTGCCAGCAGTTTATCAACCACTGGAAACATTCAGTACTTC. Protein product: CASSLSTTGNIQYF. The V and J genes are TRBV28 and TRBJ2-4; no clear D. The CDR3 is 14 amino acids. Germline V gene lookup returns CDR1 MDHEN and CDR2 SYDVKM. Trimming took off 1 base at V and 6 bases at J, with 10 bases between the two ends.

This clonotype was observed once. V is TRBV7-9 and J is TRBJ1-1; D unclear. V was pared by 6 bases and J by 1 base, with 9 bases between. This CDR3 region has 13 residues. Looked up from germline, CDR1 is SEHNR and CDR2 is FQNEAQ (reference sequence). The CDR3 DNA follows: TGTGCCAGCAGTCCTGGGCGGAACACTGAAGCTTTCTTT. Protein: CASSPGRNTEAFF.

This clonotype was observed at least ten times. The CDR3: CASSEWGSYQETQYF. The DNA of the CDR3 is TGCGCCAGCAGTGAGTGGGGGTCGTACCAAGAGACCCAGTACTTC. The chain links TRBV10-2 to TRBJ2-5, with D perhaps given as TRBD1 or TRBD2 (5 bases each). This CDR3 is built from 15 residues. Trimming stripped 1 base from V and 0 bases from J, with 9 bases between. Germline lookup yields CDR1 WSHSY and CDR2 SAAADI.

This chain links TRBV18 with TRBJ2-1; 7 nucleotides agree with TRBD1. Germline loops: CDR1 KGHSH, CDR2 LQKENI. The CDR3 covers 13 residues. V dropped 4 bases and J dropped 8; count of bases not matched to a gene: 5. This chain's CDR3 is CASSHRGSDEQFF. The DNA for the CDR3 is TGTGCCAGCTCACACAGGGGTAGTGATGAGCAGTTCTTC.